This T cell receptor beta chain was sequenced in a study of shared clonotypes between healthy human individuals. The naive CD8 population came from CD45RO-negative cells selected for CCR7, without terminally differentiated effector memory CD45RA+ cells. This CDR3 region has 14 residues. The germline CDR1 and CDR2 sequences are SEHNR and FQNEAQ (reference sequence). V was clipped by 2 bases and J by 4 bases, with 9 bases between them. To note about this clone: Its matching antigen is unknown.

Study-wide findings and caveats: Owing to a small donor count, the genetic and exposure-history diversity represented was limited.

Clones were sequenced by immunoSEQ multiplex PCR, and TCRdb holds only the in-frame ones, with some missing. The table has 700,000 to 950,000 clones, around 96% seen once. The sequence came from a man younger than 45 in good health. This rearrangement joins TRBV7-9 to TRBJ2-1; possibly TRBD1 for D (5 bases). Sequencing input: naive CD8+ T cells sorted from blood. CDR3 loop: CASSLSQGYNEQFF. The CDR3 DNA follows: TGTGCCAGCAGCTTATCCCAGGGATACAATGAGCAGTTCTTC.